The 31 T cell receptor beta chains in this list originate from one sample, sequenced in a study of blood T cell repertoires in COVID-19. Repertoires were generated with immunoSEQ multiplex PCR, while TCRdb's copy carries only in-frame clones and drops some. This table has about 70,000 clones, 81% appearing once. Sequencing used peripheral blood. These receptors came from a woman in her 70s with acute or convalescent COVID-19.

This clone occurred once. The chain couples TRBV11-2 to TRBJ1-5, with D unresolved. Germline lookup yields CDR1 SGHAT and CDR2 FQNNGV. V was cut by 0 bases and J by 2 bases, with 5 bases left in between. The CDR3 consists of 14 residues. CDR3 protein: CASSLDVGNQPQHF. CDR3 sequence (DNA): TGTGCCAGCAGCTTAGATGTCGGCAATCAGCCCCAGCATTTT.

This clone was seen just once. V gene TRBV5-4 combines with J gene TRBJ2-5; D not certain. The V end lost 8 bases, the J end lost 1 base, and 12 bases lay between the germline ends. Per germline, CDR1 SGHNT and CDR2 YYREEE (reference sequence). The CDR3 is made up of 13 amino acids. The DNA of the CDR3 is TGTGCCAGTCATCTGGGCCGCCAAGAGACCCAGTACTTC. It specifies CASHLGRQETQYF.

The CDR3 DNA reads TGTGCCAGCAGTCGCGGAAACCAAGAGACCCAGTACTTC. Encoded protein: CASSRGNQETQYF. V usage is TRBV7-2 and J usage is TRBJ2-5; D gene uncertain. Deletions cut 6 bases from V and 0 bases from J, with 8 bases between. This CDR3 contains 13 residues. The germline CDR1 and CDR2 sequences are SGHTA and FQGNSA.

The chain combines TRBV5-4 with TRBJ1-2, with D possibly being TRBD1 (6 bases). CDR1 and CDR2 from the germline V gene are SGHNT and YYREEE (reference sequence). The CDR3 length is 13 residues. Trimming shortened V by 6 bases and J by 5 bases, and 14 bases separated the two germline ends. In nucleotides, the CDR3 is TGTGCCAGCACCTTACAGGGTCCGTATGGCTACACCTTC. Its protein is CASTLQGPYGYTF. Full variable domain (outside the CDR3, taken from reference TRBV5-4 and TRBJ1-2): ETGVTQSPTHLIKTRGQQVTLRCSSQSGHNTVSWYQQALGQGPQFIFQYYREEENGRGNFPPRFSGLQFPNYSSELNVNALELDDSALYLCASTLQGPYGYTFGSGTRLTVV.

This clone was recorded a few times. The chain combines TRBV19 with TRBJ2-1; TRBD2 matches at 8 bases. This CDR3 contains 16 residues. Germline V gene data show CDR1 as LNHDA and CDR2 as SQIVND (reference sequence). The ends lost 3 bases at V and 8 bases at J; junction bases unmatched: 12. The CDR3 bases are TGTGCCAGTAGTATTGCCGGGAGGGGTCACGGGGATGAGCAGTTCTTC. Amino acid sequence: CASSIAGRGHGDEQFF.

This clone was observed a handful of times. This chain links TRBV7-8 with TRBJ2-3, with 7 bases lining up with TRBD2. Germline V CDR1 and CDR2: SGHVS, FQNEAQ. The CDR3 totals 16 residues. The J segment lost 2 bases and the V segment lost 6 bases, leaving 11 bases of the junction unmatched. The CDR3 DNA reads TGTGCCAGCAGTTCTCGTCGACTAGCACCCACAGATACGCAGTATTTT. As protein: CASSSRRLAPTDTQYF.

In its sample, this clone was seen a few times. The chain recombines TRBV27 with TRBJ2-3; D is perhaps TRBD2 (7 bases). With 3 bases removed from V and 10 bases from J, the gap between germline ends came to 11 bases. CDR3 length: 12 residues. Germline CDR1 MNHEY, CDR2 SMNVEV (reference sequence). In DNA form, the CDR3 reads TGTGCCAGCAGTTTCCGGGGGGCTGCGCAGTATTTT. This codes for CASSFRGAAQYF.

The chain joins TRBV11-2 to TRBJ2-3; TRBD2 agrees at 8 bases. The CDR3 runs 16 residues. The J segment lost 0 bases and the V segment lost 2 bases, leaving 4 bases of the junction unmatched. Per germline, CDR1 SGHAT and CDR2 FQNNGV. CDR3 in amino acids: CASSLNRGGSTDTQYF. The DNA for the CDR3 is TGTGCCAGCAGCTTAAATCGGGGGGGGAGCACAGATACGCAGTATTTT.

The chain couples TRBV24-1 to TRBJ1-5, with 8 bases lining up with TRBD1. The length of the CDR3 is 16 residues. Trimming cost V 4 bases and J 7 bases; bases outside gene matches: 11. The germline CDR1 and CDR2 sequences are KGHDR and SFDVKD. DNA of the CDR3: TGTGCCACCAGTGACCATGGACAGGGTAGAGGACAGCCCCAGCATTTT. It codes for CATSDHGQGRGQPQHF.

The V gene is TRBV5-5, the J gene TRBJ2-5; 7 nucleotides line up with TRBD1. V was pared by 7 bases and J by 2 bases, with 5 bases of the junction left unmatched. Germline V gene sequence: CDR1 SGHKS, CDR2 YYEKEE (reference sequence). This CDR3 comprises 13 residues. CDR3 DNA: TGTGCCAGCGGCAAACAGGGGCAAGAGACCCAGTACTTC. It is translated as CASGKQGQETQYF.

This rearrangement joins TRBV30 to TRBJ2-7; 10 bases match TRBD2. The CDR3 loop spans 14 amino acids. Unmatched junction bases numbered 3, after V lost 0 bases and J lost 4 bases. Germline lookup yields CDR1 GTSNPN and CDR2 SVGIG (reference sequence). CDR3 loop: CAWSVAGGPYEQYF. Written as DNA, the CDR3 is TGTGCCTGGAGTGTAGCGGGAGGGCCGTACGAGCAGTACTTC.

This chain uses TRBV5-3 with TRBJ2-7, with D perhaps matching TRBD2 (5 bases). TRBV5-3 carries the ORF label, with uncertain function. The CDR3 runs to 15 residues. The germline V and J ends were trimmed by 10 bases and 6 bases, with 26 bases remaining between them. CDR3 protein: CALGPSRRCFGEQYF. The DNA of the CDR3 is TGTGCCCTTGGGCCAAGCAGGAGGTGTTTTGGCGAGCAGTACTTC.

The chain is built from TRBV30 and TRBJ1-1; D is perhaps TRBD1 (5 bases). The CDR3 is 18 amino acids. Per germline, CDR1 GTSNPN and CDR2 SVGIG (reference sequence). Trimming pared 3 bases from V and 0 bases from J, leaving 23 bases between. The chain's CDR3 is CAWSAFGGDFTMNTEAFF. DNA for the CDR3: TGTGCCTGGAGCGCTTTCGGCGGGGACTTTACTATGAACACTGAAGCTTTCTTT. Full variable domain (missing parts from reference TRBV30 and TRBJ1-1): SQTIHQWPATLVQPVGSPLSLECTVEGTSNPNLYWYRQAAGRGLQLLFYSVGIGQISSEVPQNLSASRPQDRQFILSSKKLLLSDSGFYLCAWSAFGGDFTMNTEAFFGQGTRLTVV.

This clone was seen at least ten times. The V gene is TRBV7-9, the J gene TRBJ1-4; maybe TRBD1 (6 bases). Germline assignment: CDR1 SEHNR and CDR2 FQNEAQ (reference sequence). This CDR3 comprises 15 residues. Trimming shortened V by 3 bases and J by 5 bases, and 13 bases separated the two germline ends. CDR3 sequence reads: CASSLRTDLNEKLFF. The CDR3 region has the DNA TGTGCCAGCAGCTTGAGGACAGACCTCAATGAAAAACTGTTTTTT.

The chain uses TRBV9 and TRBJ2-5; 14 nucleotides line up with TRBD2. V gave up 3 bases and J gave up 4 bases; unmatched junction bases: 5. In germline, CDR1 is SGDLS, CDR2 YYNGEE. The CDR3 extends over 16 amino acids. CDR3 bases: TGTGCCAGCAGCGGGATAGGACTAGCGGGAGGAGAGACCCAGTACTTC. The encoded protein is CASSGIGLAGGETQYF.

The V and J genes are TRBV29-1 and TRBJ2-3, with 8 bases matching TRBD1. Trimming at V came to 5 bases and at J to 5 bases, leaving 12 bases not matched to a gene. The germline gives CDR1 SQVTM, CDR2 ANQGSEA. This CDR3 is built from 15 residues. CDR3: CSVCWAGGPGDTQYF. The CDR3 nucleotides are TGCAGCGTTTGTTGGGCAGGGGGCCCGGGAGATACGCAGTATTTT.

The CDR3 DNA reads as TGTGCCAGCAGCAACGGACAGGGCAGCAATCAGCCCCAGCATTTT. Its protein product is CASSNGQGSNQPQHF. The chain employs TRBV7-9 and TRBJ1-5; 8 bases agree with TRBD1. Losses at the gene ends were 5 bases for V and 1 base for J; bases not matched to a gene: 4. This CDR3 has 15 amino acids. Germline CDR1 SEHNR, CDR2 FQNEAQ (reference sequence).

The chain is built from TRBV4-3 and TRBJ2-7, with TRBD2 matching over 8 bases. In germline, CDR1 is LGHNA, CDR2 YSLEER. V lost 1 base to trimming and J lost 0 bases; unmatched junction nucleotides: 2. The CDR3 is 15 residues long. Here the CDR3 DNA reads TGCGCCAGCAGCCAAGTAGGGACTAGCTCCTACGAGCAGTACTTC. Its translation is CASSQVGTSSYEQYF.

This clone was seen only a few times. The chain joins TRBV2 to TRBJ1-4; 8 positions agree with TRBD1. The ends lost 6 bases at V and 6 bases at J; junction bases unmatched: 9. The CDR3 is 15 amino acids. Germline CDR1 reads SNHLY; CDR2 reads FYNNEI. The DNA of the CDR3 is TGTGCCAGCAGACAGACAGGGGCTCCTGATGAAAAACTGTTTTTT. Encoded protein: CASRQTGAPDEKLFF.

CDR3 sequence: CATSDPLVGSNEQFF. The CDR3 nucleotides are TGTGCCACCAGTGATCCGCTAGTCGGGTCCAATGAGCAGTTCTTC. This chain links TRBV24-1 with TRBJ2-1; D is uncertain. This CDR3 spans 15 amino acids. CDR1 and CDR2 (germline): KGHDR, SFDVKD. The V and J ends lost 3 bases and 6 bases respectively, with 14 bases between them.

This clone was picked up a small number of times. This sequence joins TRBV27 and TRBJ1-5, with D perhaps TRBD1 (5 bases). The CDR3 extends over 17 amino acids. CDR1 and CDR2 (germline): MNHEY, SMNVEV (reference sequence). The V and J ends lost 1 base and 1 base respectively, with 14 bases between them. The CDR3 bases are TGTGCCAGCAGTTTATACCCTCCCCAGGGAAGCAATCAGCCCCAGCATTTT. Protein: CASSLYPPQGSNQPQHF.

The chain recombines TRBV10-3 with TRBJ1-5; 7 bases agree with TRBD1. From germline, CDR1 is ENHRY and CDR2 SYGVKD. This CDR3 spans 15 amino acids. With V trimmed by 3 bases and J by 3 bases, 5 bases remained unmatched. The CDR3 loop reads CAISDSGGFNQPQHF. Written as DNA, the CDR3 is TGTGCCATCAGTGATTCAGGGGGTTTCAATCAGCCCCAGCATTTT.

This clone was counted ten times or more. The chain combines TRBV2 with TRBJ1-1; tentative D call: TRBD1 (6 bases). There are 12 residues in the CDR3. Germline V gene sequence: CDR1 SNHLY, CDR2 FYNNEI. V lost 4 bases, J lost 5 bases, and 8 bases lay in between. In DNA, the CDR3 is TGTGCCAGCAGTGTTAGGGGGACTGAAGCTTTCTTT. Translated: CASSVRGTEAFF. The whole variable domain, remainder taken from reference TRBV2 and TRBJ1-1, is EPEVTQTPSHQVTQMGQEVILRCVPISNHLYFYWYRQILGQKVEFLVSFYNNEISEKSEIFDDQFSVERPDGSNFTLKIRSTKLEDSAMYFCASSVRGTEAFFGQGTRLTVV.

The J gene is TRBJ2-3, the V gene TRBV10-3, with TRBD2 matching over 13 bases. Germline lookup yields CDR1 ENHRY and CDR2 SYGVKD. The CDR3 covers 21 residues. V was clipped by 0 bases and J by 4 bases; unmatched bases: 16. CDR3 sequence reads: CAISESELAGGFFRGADTQYF. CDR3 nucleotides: TGTGCCATCAGTGAGTCGGAACTAGCGGGGGGGTTCTTTCGTGGGGCAGATACGCAGTATTTT.

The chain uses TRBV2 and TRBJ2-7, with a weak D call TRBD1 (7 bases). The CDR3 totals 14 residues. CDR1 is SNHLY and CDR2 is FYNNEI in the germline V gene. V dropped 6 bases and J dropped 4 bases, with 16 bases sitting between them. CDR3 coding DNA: TGTGCCAGCAGACCGACGACAGGGACTTACGAGCAGTACTTC. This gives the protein CASRPTTGTYEQYF. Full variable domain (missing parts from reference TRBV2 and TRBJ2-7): EPEVTQTPSHQVTQMGQEVILRCVPISNHLYFYWYRQILGQKVEFLVSFYNNEISEKSEIFDDQFSVERPDGSNFTLKIRSTKLEDSAMYFCASRPTTGTYEQYFGPGTRLTVT.

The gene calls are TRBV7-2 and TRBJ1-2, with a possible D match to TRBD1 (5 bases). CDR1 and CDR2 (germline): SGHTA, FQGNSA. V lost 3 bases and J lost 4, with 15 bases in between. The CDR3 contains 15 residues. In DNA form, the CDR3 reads TGTGCCAGCAGCTTTGGAGCCCAGGGTATCTATGGCTACACCTTC. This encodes CASSFGAQGIYGYTF.

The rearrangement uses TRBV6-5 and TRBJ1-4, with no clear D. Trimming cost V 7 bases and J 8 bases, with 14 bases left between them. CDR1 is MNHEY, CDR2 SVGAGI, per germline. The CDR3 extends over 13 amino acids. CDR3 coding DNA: TGTGCCAGCAATGGGATCGCGGGGGAAAAACTGTTTTTT. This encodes CASNGIAGEKLFF.

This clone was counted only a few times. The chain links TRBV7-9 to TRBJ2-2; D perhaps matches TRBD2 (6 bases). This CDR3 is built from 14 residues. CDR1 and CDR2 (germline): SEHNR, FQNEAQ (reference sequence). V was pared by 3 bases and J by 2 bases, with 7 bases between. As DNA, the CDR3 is TGTGCCAGCAGCTTTAGCGGAAACACCGGGGAGCTGTTTTTT. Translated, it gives CASSFSGNTGELFF.

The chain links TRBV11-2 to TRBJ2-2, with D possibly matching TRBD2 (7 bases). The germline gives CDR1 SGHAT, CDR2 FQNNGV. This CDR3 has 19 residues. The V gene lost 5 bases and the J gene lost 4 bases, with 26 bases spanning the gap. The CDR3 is CASSPIVGPGGIPTGELFF. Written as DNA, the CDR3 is TGTGCCAGCAGCCCGATCGTGGGACCGGGGGGCATACCCACCGGGGAGCTGTTTTTT.

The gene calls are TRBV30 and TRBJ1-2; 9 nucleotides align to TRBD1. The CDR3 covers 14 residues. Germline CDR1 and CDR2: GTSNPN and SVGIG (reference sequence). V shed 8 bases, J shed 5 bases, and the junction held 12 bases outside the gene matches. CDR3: CARYSGTGFYGYTF. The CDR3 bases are TGTGCCCGTTACTCCGGGACAGGGTTTTATGGCTACACCTTC.

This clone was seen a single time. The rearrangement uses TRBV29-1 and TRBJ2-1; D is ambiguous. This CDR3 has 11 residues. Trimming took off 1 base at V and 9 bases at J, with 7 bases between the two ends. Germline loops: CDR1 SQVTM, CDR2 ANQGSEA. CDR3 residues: CSVEGRSEQFF. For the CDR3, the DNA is TGCAGCGTTGAAGGGCGGAGTGAGCAGTTCTTC.